This TCR beta chain was captured in a study of blood T cells in healthy people across ages. Germline CDR1 SGHTA, CDR2 FQGNSA. CDR3 length equals 14 residues. V gave up 5 bases and J gave up 0 bases, with 10 bases separating them. Through a sample-barcoded 5' primer and a J-beta primer mix, a second PCR was run for 7 to 11 cycles. TCRdb redid the calling of the 5' RACE reads with MiXCR, one entry per CDR3 protein. The repertoire consists of around 990,000 distinct CDR3 sequences, with more than 30% occurring once and the leading ten covering roughly 14%. This sequence was found in a man aged 18 to 29 in good health. The material sequenced was blood. The J gene is TRBJ1-1, the V gene TRBV7-2, with no clear D. The CDR3 nucleotides are TGTGCCAGCAGCACAACTACCATGAACACTGAAGCTTTCTTT. This sequence encodes CASSTTTMNTEAFF.